The present T cell receptor (beta chain) was sequenced within a study of shared clonotypes between healthy human individuals. Produced via immunoSEQ multiplex PCR; TCRdb's table is partial and in-frame only. Altogether about 1.1 million clones are present, 70% to 85% being singletons, with the ten largest covering 0.89%. As regards this clone: Its target is unknown.

Germline V CDR1 and CDR2: SEHNR, FQNEAQ (reference sequence). There are 16 residues in the CDR3. V was clipped by 5 bases and J by 0 bases; unmatched bases: 6. Findings of the study overall: Blood was the only sampled material, and tissue repertoires likely differ.

This chain connects TRBV7-9 to TRBJ2-5; 10 bases map to TRBD2. This sequence originates from a man aged 18-30 years in good health. Some clones in this sample may be carry-over from other donors' samples. Specimen: memory CD4+ T cells from PBMCs. This sample's subset: CD45RA-negative fraction. This CDR3 reads CASSAGLAAYQETQYF. In DNA, the CDR3 is TGTGCCAGCAGCGCAGGACTAGCGGCGTACCAAGAGACCCAGTACTTC. Using reference TRBV7-9 and TRBJ2-5 for the parts outside the CDR3, the full variable domain is DTGVSQNPRHKITKRGQNVTFRCDPISEHNRLYWYRQTLGQGPEFLTYFQNEAQLEKSRLLSDRFSAERPKGSFSTLEIQRTEQGDSAMYLCASSAGLAAYQETQYFGPGTRLLVL.